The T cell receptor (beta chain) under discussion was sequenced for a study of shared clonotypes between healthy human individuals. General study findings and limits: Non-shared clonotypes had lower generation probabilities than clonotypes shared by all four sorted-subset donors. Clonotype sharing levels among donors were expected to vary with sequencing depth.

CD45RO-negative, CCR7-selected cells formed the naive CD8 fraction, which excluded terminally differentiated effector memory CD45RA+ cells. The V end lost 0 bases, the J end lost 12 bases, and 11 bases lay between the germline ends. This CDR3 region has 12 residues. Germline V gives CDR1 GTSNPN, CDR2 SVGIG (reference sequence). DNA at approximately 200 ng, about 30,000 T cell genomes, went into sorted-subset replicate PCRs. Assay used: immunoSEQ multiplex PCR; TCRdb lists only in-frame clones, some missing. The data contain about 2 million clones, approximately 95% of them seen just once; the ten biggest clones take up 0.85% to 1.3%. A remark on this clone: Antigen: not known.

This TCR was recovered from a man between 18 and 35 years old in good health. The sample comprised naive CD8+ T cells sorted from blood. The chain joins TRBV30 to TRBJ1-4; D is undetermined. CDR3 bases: TGTGCCTGGAGTGTAGTCGGAAATGAACTGTTTTTT. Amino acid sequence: CAWSVVGNELFF.